This TCR beta chain is from a study of T cell responses to AZD1222 COVID-19 vaccine (dated by TCRdb to about 2021). Looking at the study overall: TCR sequencing was performed for 230 to 250 trial participants, of whom around 200 were given two doses of AZD1222 and around 26 were given two doses of MenACWY control vaccine. Trial participants were enrolled by age into subgroups of 18-55, 56-69 and 70-plus years, and around 150, 28 and 57 TCR-sequenced participants, respectively, were included in these subgroups. General conclusions and limits of the study: Participants were mostly white British, with more females than males. The authors suggested clonal diversity may have been underestimated. In the small 56-69-year group, the increase in depth fell short of significance, most likely because of low power. After two AZD1222 doses, both the breadth and the depth of spike-specific TCRs were significantly higher than at day 0 and than in MenACWY recipients. Conclusions about previously exposed vaccinees are limited because only six or seven AZD1222 recipients were SARS-CoV-2 seropositive at baseline. Epitopes outside the regions mutated in the B.1.351 and B.1.1.7 variants were reportedly recognized by nearly half of the unique spike-specific TCRs. Because no day 14 peak-response samples were available, repertoires were characterized only after the peak T cell response. The vaccine-associated CD4 TCRs covered the entire spike protein, and the dominant responses fell in regions 160-218 and 743-854.

The CDR3 regions of human TCRbeta chains were analyzed by immunosequencing. As for the original processing: TCRs in the repertoires were matched against a reference library of SARS-CoV-2-specific TCRs that had been generated with the MIRA antigen-specificity platform. Breadth was defined as the fraction of unique TCRs that were SARS-CoV-2-associated. Depth was defined as the fraction of total T cells that were SARS-CoV-2-associated. Each spike-specific TCR was assigned to its reactive spike region and to a CD4 or CD8 class using the MIRA data. Log10-transformed breadth and depth values were compared by one-way ANOVA with Sidak's multiple comparisons tests. As stored in TCRdb, this immuneACCESS dataset retains in-frame rearrangements with V and J assigned. A fraction of the clones does not appear; measured against another copy, unresolved V genes explain less than half of the discrepancy, and the remainder lacks a known reason. V and J calls and clone size follow that table, whereas D and trimming were derived from the DNA. The sample table records 150,000 to 200,000 clones; about nine tenths of these occur just once. The ten largest account for about 1.9% of the sample.

Interpreted using the paper, the time point label stands for: about 28 days (+/-7) after the second vaccine dose. Because spike-specific TCR depth and breadth did not differ between the two schedules, AZD1222 recipients who got a second dose at roughly 4 weeks were pooled with those who got a second dose at roughly 12 weeks. Vaccinee samples were obtained from the UK trials COV001 and COV002, which included a single-blind randomized controlled phase 2/3 trial of AZD1222 (ChAdOx1 nCoV-19) in healthy adults. For TCRbeta chain sequencing, PBMC samples from trial participants were taken at day 0 and at day 28 after the second dose. Remarks on this clone: The specificity of this receptor is unknown. No base-level quality is on record; no much larger clone is a single base apart.

For CDR1 and CDR2, the germline V gene lists SGHDT and YYEEEE. From the cysteine through the phenylalanine, the CDR3 covers 15 amino acids. The kept DNA is CDR3 alone, 45 bases in frame from the first base. The V end gives up 4 bases and the J end 7 bases, leaving 11 bases in the junction not matched to a gene. The chain is made from TRBV5-6 and TRBJ2-1, with 7 junctional bases fitting TRBD2. The specimen comprised peripheral blood, sampled 28 days after the second AZD1222 dose. This clonotype originated in an adult who received the AZD1222 COVID-19 vaccine. CDR3 protein: CASSPTGGRGNEQFF. The DNA sequence is TGTGCCAGCAGCCCTACTGGCGGGAGAGGTAATGAGCAGTTCTTC.